This T cell receptor (beta chain) was obtained from a study of blood T cell repertoires in COVID-19. Study context: Italy, Spain and the United States were the sources of the convalescent and acute COVID-19 samples. Sample material is recorded as cDNA or gDNA derived from T cells, B-cell-depleted T cells, or PBMCs.

Study processing details: The authors estimated nucleated cell counts from reference gene primer amplification. The protocol was immunoSEQ multiplex PCR, while the TCRdb copy is restricted to in-frame clones and leaves out a portion. V, J and clone size derive from that table, while D and trimming were established from the DNA sequence. The data contain roughly 220,000 clones, approximately 83% of them singletons. The sequenced sample was peripheral blood. This clonotype was sampled from a woman in her twenties or thirties who had recovered from COVID-19.

The CDR3 sequence: CASSSVGGHYEQYF. CDR3 DNA: TGTGCCAGCAGTTCCGTAGGGGGCCACTACGAGCAGTACTTC. The chain employs TRBV11-3 and TRBJ2-7; TRBD1 matches 7 bases. V was clipped by 6 bases and J by 3 bases; unmatched bases: 8. Germline V gene sequence: CDR1 SGHNT, CDR2 YENEEA. This CDR3 comprises 14 residues.